The clone carrying this TCR beta chain was counted ten times or more. This entry is derived from a study of human T cells and chemical hapten exposure. As to time point: pre-sensitization, week 0. Noted treatment: therapeutic diphenylcyclopropenone sensitization with weekly scalp DPC. People who gave samples had alopecia, were 18 to 70 years old, and were suitable for DPC. Per germline, CDR1 MGHRA and CDR2 YSYEKL. The CDR3 spans 16 residues. Trimming removed 0 bases from V and 3 bases from J, with 15 bases in between. TCRdb re-analysed the RACE reads in MiXCR, keeping a single row per CDR3 protein. The sample carries around 95,000 distinct CDR3 sequences, about 10% recorded once.

The starting material was whole blood, obtained in connection with sensitization to the hapten diphenylcyclopropenone (DPC). The V and J genes are TRBV4-1 and TRBJ2-7; D perhaps matches TRBD2 (6 bases). This receptor was obtained from a woman in her sixties or seventies with alopecia areata. Some clones in this sample may be carry-over from other donors' samples. The CDR3 region has the DNA TGCGCCAGCAGCCAAGAGGACTACAGCCGAATCTACGAGCAGTACTTC. It encodes CASSQEDYSRIYEQYF.